This T cell receptor beta chain was found in a study of human T cells and chemical hapten exposure. Study context: Patients, largely female, had alopecia areata, totalis or universalis.

Time point specified: pre-sensitization, week 0. Regarding treatment: therapeutic diphenylcyclopropenone sensitization with weekly scalp DPC. In every case, blood was obtained before the patch test was applied. TCRdb processed the RACE reads anew with MiXCR; each CDR3 protein has one entry. The profile shows more than 250,000 distinct CDR3 sequences, around 7% of them singletons. From germline, CDR1 is SGHRS and CDR2 YFSETQ. The CDR3 has 15 residues. Trimming shortened V by 0 bases and J by 2 bases, and 10 bases separated the two germline ends. Material: whole blood, obtained in connection with sensitization to the hapten diphenylcyclopropenone (DPC). The chain joins TRBV5-1 to TRBJ2-3; D gene uncertain. The clonotype was recovered from a man between 18 and 29 years old with alopecia areata. Some clones in this sample may be carry-over from other donors' samples. The CDR3 is CASSLVGSHTDTQYF. In nucleotides, the CDR3 is TGCGCCAGCAGCTTGGTTGGCAGCCACACAGATACGCAGTATTTT.